This T cell receptor beta chain derives from a study of T cells in Graves' hyperthyroidism and ophthalmopathy. Study-level findings and limits: Most clonotypes expanded in the thyroid (above 0.001) were also present in blood.

V lost 5 bases and J 5 bases, leaving 12 bases between the germline ends. Germline CDR1 SNHLY, CDR2 FYNNEI. The CDR3 extends over 13 amino acids. Template material for amplifying TCR beta CDR3 regions consisted of RNA transcripts. Using the HTBI primer set, a first-round RT-PCR was run on the TCR CDR3. TCRdb ran MiXCR on the multiplex PCR reads and lists one entry per CDR3 protein. This table holds 500,000 to 650,000 distinct CDR3 sequences, roughly 15% found once. This clonotype was seen more than once but under ten times. Its target is unknown. The source of this sequence is a woman between 45 and 65 years old with Graves' ophthalmopathy. The chain combines TRBV2 with TRBJ2-5; weak D call: TRBD2 (5 bases). The sequencing input was blood. The CDR3 nucleotides read TGTGCCAGCAGTAAACTAGTAACGGAGACCCAGTACTTC. Its translation is CASSKLVTETQYF. Filled out from reference TRBV2 and TRBJ2-5, the complete variable domain reads EPEVTQTPSHQVTQMGQEVILRCVPISNHLYFYWYRQILGQKVEFLVSFYNNEISEKSEIFDDQFSVERPDGSNFTLKIRSTKLEDSAMYFCASSKLVTETQYFGPGTRLLVL.